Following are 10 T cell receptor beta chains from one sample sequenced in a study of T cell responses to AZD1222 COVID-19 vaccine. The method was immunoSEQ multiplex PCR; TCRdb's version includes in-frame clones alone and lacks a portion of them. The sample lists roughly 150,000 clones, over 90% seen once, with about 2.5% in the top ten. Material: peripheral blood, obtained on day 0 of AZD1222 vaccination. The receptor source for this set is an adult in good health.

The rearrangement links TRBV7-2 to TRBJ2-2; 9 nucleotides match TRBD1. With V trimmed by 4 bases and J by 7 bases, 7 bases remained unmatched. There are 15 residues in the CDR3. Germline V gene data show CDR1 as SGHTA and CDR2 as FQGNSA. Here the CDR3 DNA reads TGTGCCAGCAGCTCATTACAGGGGGCGAGCGGGGAGCTGTTTTTT. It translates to CASSSLQGASGELFF.

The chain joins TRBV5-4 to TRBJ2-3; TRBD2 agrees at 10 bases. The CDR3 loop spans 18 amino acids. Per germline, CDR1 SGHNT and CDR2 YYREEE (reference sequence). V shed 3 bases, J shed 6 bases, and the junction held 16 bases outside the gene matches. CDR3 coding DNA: TGTGCCAGCAGCTCCCAGTCGCCCCTAGCGGGGGAGACTGATACGCAGTATTTT. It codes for CASSSQSPLAGETDTQYF.

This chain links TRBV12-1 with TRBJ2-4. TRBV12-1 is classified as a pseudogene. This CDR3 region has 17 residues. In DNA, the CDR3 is TGTGCCAGCAGCTGCCTTATGGGGGTTTTAGCCAAAAACATTCAGTACTTC. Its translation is CASSCLMGVLAKNIQYF.

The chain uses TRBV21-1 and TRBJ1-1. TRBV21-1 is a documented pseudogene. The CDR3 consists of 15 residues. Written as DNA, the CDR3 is TGTGCCAGCAGCAAAGACCGCGGTACGAACACTGAAGTTTTCTTT. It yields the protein CASSKDRGTNTEVFF.

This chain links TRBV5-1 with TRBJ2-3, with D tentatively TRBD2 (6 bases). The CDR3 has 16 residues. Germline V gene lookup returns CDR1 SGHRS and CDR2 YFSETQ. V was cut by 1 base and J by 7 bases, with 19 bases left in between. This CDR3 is CASSLRPASESNTQYF. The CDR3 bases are TGCGCCAGCAGCTTGAGGCCCGCTAGCGAAAGTAATACGCAGTATTTT.

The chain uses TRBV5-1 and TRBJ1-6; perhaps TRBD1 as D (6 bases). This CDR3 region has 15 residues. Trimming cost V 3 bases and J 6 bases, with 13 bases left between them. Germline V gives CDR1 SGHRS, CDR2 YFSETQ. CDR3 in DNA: TGCGCCAGCAGCTATACCGGGACACTTAATTCACCCCTCCACTTT. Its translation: CASSYTGTLNSPLHF.

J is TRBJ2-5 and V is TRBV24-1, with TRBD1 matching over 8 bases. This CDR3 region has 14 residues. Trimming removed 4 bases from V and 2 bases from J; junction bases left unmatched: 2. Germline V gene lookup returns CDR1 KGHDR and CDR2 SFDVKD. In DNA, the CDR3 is TGTGCCACCAGTGACTGGGACAGGCAAGAGACCCAGTACTTC. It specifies CATSDWDRQETQYF.

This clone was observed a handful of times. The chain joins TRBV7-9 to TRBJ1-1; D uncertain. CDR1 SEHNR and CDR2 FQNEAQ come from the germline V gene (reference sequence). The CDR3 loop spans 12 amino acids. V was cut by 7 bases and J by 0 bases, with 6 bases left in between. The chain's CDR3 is CASNGLNTEAFF. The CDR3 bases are TGTGCCAGCAACGGTTTGAACACTGAAGCTTTCTTT.

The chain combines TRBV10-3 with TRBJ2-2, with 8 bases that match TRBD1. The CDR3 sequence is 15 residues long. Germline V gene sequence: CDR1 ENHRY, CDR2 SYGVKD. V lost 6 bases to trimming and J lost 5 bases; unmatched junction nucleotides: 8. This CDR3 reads CAIRERTGRTGELFF. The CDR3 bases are TGTGCCATCAGGGAGAGGACAGGGAGGACCGGGGAGCTGTTTTTT.

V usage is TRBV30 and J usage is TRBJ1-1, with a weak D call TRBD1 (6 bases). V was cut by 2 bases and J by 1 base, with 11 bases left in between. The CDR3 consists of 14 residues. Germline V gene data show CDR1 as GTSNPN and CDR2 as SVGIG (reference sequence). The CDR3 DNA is TGTGCCTGGAGTTTAGGACAGTCGAACACTGAAGCTTTCTTT. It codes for CAWSLGQSNTEAFF.